This TCR beta chain was captured by sequencing in a study of shared clonotypes between healthy human individuals. Profiling relied on immunoSEQ multiplex PCR, and the TCRdb table lists in-frame clones only, not all of them. The sample contains more than 1.2 million clones, 98% of which appear only once. The donors were adults (healthy and HIV-negative) with no recent acute infections or vaccinations. Germline lookup yields CDR1 MNHEY and CDR2 SVGAGI. The CDR3 is 14 amino acids. Trimming shortened V by 1 base and J by 4 bases, and 8 bases separated the two germline ends. This sequence originates from a man aged 25-45 years in good health. Material for sequencing was naive CD4+ T cells sorted from blood. Subset in this sample: CD45RA+ positively selected. This sequence joins TRBV6-5 and TRBJ2-1, with D perhaps TRBD1 (6 bases). The DNA of the CDR3 is TGTGCCAGCAGTTACTTTGGACAGTACAATGAGCAGTTCTTC. Protein sequence: CASSYFGQYNEQFF.